This TCR beta chain was sequenced during a study of long-term antiretroviral therapy in people with HIV. Looking at the study overall: A decade or so separates the oldest specimens from the later 2015 immediate-ART recommendation. Findings and caveats of the study: Regardless of time point, clones expanded before ART dominated the repertoire.

With respect to this clone: The target antigen is unknown.

J gave up 4 bases and V 0 bases, and 6 bases lay outside the gene matches. The CDR3 has 15 residues. CDR1 is SNHLY and CDR2 is FYNNEI in the germline V gene. Post-ART PBMC samples numbered at least two per donor, and pre-ART ones at least one. Researchers report immunoSEQ v3.0 was run at survey level. Libraries were prepared by immunoSEQ multiplex PCR; TCRdb keeps only in-frame clonotypes and omits some of them. The sample has some 40,000 clones, 75% to 90% seen once; the top ten hold 4.5% to 6%. V usage is TRBV2 and J usage is TRBJ2-7; 7 nucleotides match TRBD2. This specimen was unsorted PBMCs, taken 3.1 years after starting antiretroviral therapy. The origin of this receptor is a woman between 50 and 59 years old with HIV. CDR3 amino acids: CASSEAGAGAYEQYF. CDR3 coding DNA: TGTGCCAGCAGTGAAGCCGGTGCGGGAGCATACGAGCAGTACTTC.